A single sample is the source of the 20 T cell receptor beta chains below, sequenced in a study of CD8 T cells in ankylosing spondylitis. TCRdb redid the calling of the 5' RACE reads with MiXCR, one entry per CDR3 protein. The sample consists of about 88,000 distinct CDR3 sequences, 27% of them appearing once. Sequenced input: blood, either unsorted or a sorted T cell fraction (not recorded which). The receptors shown here come from a male donor with ankylosing spondylitis or in good health (not recorded which).

The rearrangement links TRBV7-3 to TRBJ2-3; tentatively, D is TRBD2 (6 bases). Trimming stripped 1 base from V and 3 bases from J, with 8 bases between. CDR3 size: 14 residues. In germline, CDR1 is SGHTA, CDR2 FQGTGA. The CDR3 nucleotides read TGTGCCAGCAGCTTAATTGCGGGGACAGATACGCAGTATTTT. Translating gives CASSLIAGTDTQYF.

The table lists this clonotype with a count of one. This chain connects TRBV5-1 to TRBJ2-1; D ambiguous. This CDR3 contains 15 residues. Trimming removed 4 bases from V and 0 bases from J, with 11 bases in between. Germline CDR1 reads SGHRS; CDR2 reads YFSETQ. CDR3 region: CASSVDGSSYNEQFF. The CDR3 region has the DNA TGCGCCAGCAGCGTTGACGGTAGCTCCTACAATGAGCAGTTCTTC.

The V gene is TRBV5-1, the J gene TRBJ2-3; D uncertain. CDR3 length: 14 residues. The germline gives CDR1 SGHRS, CDR2 YFSETQ. The V end lost 0 bases, the J end lost 5 bases, and 10 bases lay between the germline ends. CDR3 protein: CASSLASIEDTQYF. CDR3 DNA sequence: TGCGCCAGCAGCTTGGCTAGTATTGAAGATACGCAGTATTTT.

This rearrangement joins TRBV19 to TRBJ2-7, with a weak D call TRBD2 (6 bases). The CDR3 runs to 16 residues. V lost 3 bases, J lost 3 bases, and 18 bases lay in between. CDR1 and CDR2 from the germline V gene are LNHDA and SQIVND (reference sequence). The CDR3 spells CASSIAVGGGHYEQYF. The DNA for the CDR3 is TGTGCCAGTAGTATCGCCGTGGGGGGAGGTCACTACGAGCAGTACTTC.

This clonotype appeared a single time. The V call is TRBV11-1, the J call TRBJ1-1; D is ambiguous. From germline, CDR1 is SGHAT and CDR2 FQDESV (reference sequence). The V end lost 8 bases, the J end lost 4 bases, and 20 bases lay between the germline ends. The CDR3 has 15 amino acids. The DNA for the CDR3 is TGTGCCAGCGTCCCACCACGGGTGGAGGGCACTGAAGCTTTCTTT. It translates to CASVPPRVEGTEAFF.

There are many counts of this clonotype. This chain uses TRBV5-1 with TRBJ2-2, with D tentatively TRBD2 (6 bases). Germline assignment: CDR1 SGHRS and CDR2 YFSETQ. V lost 2 bases and J lost 0, with 17 bases in between. The CDR3 runs 18 residues. CDR3 DNA: TGCGCCAGCAGCTTAGGGAGGCGATGGCGGACGAACACCGGGGAGCTGTTTTTT. Its translation: CASSLGRRWRTNTGELFF.

This chain joins TRBV9 and TRBJ1-1; TRBD1 matches at 7 bases. With V trimmed by 3 bases and J by 6 bases, 5 bases remained unmatched. CDR3 length: 13 amino acids. Looked up from germline, CDR1 is SGDLS and CDR2 is YYNGEE. CDR3 residues: CASSEVQGAEAFF. In DNA form, the CDR3 reads TGTGCCAGCAGCGAGGTGCAGGGGGCTGAAGCTTTCTTT.

This clonotype showed up just a few times. V and J are TRBV3-1 and TRBJ2-7; weak D call: TRBD2 (6 bases). The V and J ends lost 4 bases and 7 bases respectively, with 20 bases between them. This CDR3 region has 15 residues. Germline V gene lookup returns CDR1 LGHDT and CDR2 YNNKEL (reference sequence). The CDR3 DNA follows: TGTGCCAGCAGCCCACCGGGACTGGTGGGATTGGAGCAGTACTTC. Its translation is CASSPPGLVGLEQYF.

The chain carries TRBV6-5 and TRBJ2-7; D unresolved. The germline CDR1 and CDR2 sequences are MNHEY and SVGAGI. Trimming pared 0 bases from V and 3 bases from J, leaving 9 bases between. The CDR3 extends over 14 amino acids. The CDR3 protein is CASSYSNYLYEQYF. The DNA of the CDR3 is TGTGCCAGCAGTTACTCGAACTACCTCTACGAGCAGTACTTC.

This clonotype appeared a single time. The J gene is TRBJ1-6, the V gene TRBV5-1; D is possibly TRBD1 (5 bases). The germline CDR1 and CDR2 sequences are SGHRS and YFSETQ. The CDR3 has 14 residues. With 4 bases removed from V and 10 bases from J, the gap between germline ends came to 15 bases. The CDR3 DNA is TGCGCCAGCAGCGCAGGACACGGGGACTCACCCCTCCACTTT. Protein product: CASSAGHGDSPLHF.

This clonotype has a handful of counts. The V gene is TRBV5-1, the J gene TRBJ2-2, with 13 bases fitting TRBD2. CDR3 size: 16 residues. Germline CDR1 is SGHRS and CDR2 is YFSETQ. V gave up 7 bases and J gave up 2 bases; unmatched junction bases: 5. The CDR3 DNA sequence: TGCGCCAGCCGGACTAGCGGGAGCCATAACACCGGGGAGCTGTTTTTT. It yields the protein CASRTSGSHNTGELFF.

The chain recombines TRBV6-1 with TRBJ2-1; D is ambiguous. CDR1 is MNHNS and CDR2 is SASEGT in the germline V gene. The ends were cut back, 6 bases at V and 2 bases at J, with 8 bases in the middle. The CDR3 spans 13 residues. This CDR3 is CASRKTTYNEQFF. The DNA for the CDR3 is TGTGCCAGCAGAAAGACCACCTACAATGAGCAGTTCTTC.

This clonotype was recorded at least ten times. A read error may account for a junction end that differs from germline. The chain has TRBV7-7 and TRBJ2-1; maybe TRBD1 (6 bases). The length of the CDR3 is 16 residues. Germline V lookup: CDR1 SSHAT, CDR2 FNYEAQ (reference sequence). This chain's CDR3 is CASSPIIGQTYNEQFF. CDR3 DNA: TGTGCTAGCAGCCCAATCATCGGACAGACATACAATGAGCAGTTCTTC.

The V call is TRBV10-3, the J call TRBJ2-3; D remains unclear. This CDR3 has 13 residues. Germline CDR1 is ENHRY and CDR2 is SYGVKD. V lost 5 bases and J lost 4, with 10 bases in between. CDR3 sequence reads: CAISQQRPDTQYF. CDR3 bases: TGTGCCATCAGTCAACAGAGACCAGATACGCAGTATTTT.

This clonotype was picked up a small number of times. The rearrangement links TRBV5-1 to TRBJ1-4, with TRBD1 matching 7 bases. This CDR3 region has 15 residues. V shed 5 bases and J 0 bases; nucleotides not matched to a gene: 4. Germline-derived CDR1 and CDR2 are SGHRS and YFSETQ. CDR3 DNA: TGCGCCAGCAGTACAGGGGATGCAACTAATGAAAAACTGTTTTTT. Amino acids: CASSTGDATNEKLFF. The complete variable domain, with remaining parts taken from reference TRBV5-1 and TRBJ1-4, reads KAGVTQTPRYLIKTRGQQVTLSCSPISGHRSVSWYQQTPGQGLQFLFEYFSETQRNKGNFPGRFSGRQFSNSRSEMNVSTLELGDSALYLCASSTGDATNEKLFFGSGTQLSVL.

CDR3 sequence reads: CASSPRIGPSNQPQHF. In nucleotides, the CDR3 is TGTGCCAGCAGCCCCCGAATCGGTCCTAGCAATCAGCCCCAGCATTTT. J is TRBJ1-5 and V is TRBV7-6; D is undetermined. This CDR3 spans 16 amino acids. CDR1 and CDR2 (germline): SGHVS, FNYEAQ. The germline V and J ends were trimmed by 5 bases and 0 bases, with 14 bases remaining between them.

This clonotype has at least ten counts. This rearrangement joins TRBV20-1 to TRBJ2-3; 12 bases agree with TRBD2. V was pared by 5 bases and J by 5 bases, with 8 bases of the junction left unmatched. The V gene's germline CDR1 is DFQATT and CDR2 SNEGSKA (reference sequence). This CDR3 has 15 residues. In DNA form, the CDR3 reads TGCAGTGCTGCCGGACTAGCGGGGTTTCTAGATACGCAGTATTTT. Translating it yields CSAAGLAGFLDTQYF.

The chain carries TRBV5-1 and TRBJ2-2; the D is unclear. This CDR3 region has 16 residues. The germline CDR1 and CDR2 sequences are SGHRS and YFSETQ. V lost 2 bases, J lost 0 bases, and 11 bases lay in between. In DNA form, the CDR3 reads TGCGCCAGCAGCTTAAACATAGGGCCGAACACCGGGGAGCTGTTTTTT. It encodes CASSLNIGPNTGELFF. Drawing the rest from reference TRBV5-1 and TRBJ2-2, the complete variable domain is KAGVTQTPRYLIKTRGQQVTLSCSPISGHRSVSWYQQTPGQGLQFLFEYFSETQRNKGNFPGRFSGRQFSNSRSEMNVSTLELGDSALYLCASSLNIGPNTGELFFGEGSRLTVL.

The V and J genes are TRBV12-3 or TRBV12-4 and TRBJ2-5, with D uncertain. The CDR3 extends over 13 amino acids. Trimming pared 6 bases from V and 5 bases from J, leaving 13 bases between. This chain's CDR3 is CASSLSTSETQYF. The CDR3, as DNA: TGTGCCAGCAGCCTCAGTACGTCGGAGACCCAGTACTTC.

The V gene is TRBV15, the J gene TRBJ1-3; tentative D call: TRBD1 (6 bases). Trimming removed 0 bases from V and 2 bases from J, with 8 bases in between. CDR1 and CDR2 from the germline V gene are LNHNV and YYDKDF (reference sequence). The CDR3 extends over 15 amino acids. In DNA, the CDR3 is TGTGCCACCAGCAGAGATCCAGGGGCTGGAAACACCATATATTTT. Protein sequence: CATSRDPGAGNTIYF.